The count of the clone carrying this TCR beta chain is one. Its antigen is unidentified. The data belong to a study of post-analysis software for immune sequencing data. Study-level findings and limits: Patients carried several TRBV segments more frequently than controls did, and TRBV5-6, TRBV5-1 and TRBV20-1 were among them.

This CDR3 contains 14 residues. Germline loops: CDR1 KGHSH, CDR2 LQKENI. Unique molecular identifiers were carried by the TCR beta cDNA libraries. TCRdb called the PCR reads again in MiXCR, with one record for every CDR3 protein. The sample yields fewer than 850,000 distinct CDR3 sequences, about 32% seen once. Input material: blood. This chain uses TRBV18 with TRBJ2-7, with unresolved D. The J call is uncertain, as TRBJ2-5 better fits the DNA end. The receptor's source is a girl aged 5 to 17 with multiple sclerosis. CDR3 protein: CASSPPIGLATQYF. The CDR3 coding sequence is TGTGCCAGCTCACCACCGATAGGGCTCGCGACCCAGTACTTC.